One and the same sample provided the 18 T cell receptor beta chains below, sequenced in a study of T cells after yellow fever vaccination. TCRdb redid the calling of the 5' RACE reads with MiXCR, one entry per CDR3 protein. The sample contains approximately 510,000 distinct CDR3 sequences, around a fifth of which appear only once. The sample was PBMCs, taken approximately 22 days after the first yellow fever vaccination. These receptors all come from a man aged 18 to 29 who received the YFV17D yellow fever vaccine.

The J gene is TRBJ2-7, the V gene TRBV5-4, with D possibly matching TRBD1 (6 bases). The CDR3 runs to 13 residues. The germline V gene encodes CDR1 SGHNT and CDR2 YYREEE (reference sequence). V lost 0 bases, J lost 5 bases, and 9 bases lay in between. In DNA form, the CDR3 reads TGTGCCAGCAGCTTGGGGACAGTAAACGAGCAGTACTTC. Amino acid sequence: CASSLGTVNEQYF.

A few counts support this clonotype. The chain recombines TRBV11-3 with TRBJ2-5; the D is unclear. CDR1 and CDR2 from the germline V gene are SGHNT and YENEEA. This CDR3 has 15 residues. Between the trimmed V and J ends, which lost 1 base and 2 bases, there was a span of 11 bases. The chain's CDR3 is CASSLGPFPQETQYF. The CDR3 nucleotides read TGTGCCAGCAGCTTAGGGCCGTTCCCACAAGAGACCCAGTACTTC.

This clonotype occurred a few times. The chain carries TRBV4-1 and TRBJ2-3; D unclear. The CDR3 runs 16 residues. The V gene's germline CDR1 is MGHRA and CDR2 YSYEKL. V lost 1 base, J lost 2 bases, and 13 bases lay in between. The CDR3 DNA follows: TGCGCCAGCAGCCAAGGGGTAAACAGAGACACAGATACGCAGTATTTT. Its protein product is CASSQGVNRDTDTQYF.

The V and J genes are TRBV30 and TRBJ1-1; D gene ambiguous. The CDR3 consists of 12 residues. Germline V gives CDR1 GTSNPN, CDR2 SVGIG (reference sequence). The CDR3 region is CASTLLSSEAFF. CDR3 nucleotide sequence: TGTGCTTCTACACTCCTTTCGAGTGAAGCTTTCTTT.

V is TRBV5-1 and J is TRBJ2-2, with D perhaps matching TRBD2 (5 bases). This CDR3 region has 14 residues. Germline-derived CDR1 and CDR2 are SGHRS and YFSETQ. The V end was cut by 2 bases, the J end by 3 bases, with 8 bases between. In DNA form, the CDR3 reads TGCGCCAGCAGCTTCGAGGGCTACACCGGGGAGCTGTTTTTT. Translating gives CASSFEGYTGELFF.

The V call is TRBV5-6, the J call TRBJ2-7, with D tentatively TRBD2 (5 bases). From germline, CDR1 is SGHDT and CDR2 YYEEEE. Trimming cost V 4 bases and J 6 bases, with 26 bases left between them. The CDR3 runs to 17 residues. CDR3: CASSARPDCYSLGEQYF. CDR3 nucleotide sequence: TGTGCCAGCAGCGCCAGGCCGGACTGCTACTCCCTAGGCGAGCAGTACTTC. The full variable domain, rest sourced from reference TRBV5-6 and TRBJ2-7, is DAGVTQSPTHLIKTRGQQVTLRCSPKSGHDTVSWYQQALGQGPQFIFQYYEEEERQRGNFPDRFSGHQFPNYSSELNVNALLLGDSALYLCASSARPDCYSLGEQYFGPGTRLTVT.

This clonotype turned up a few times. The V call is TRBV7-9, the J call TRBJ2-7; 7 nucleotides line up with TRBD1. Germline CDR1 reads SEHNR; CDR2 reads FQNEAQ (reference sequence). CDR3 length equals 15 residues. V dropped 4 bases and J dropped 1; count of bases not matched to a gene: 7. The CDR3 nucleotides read TGTGCCAGCAGCTCGACAGGGATCAGGTCCTACGAGCAGTACGTC. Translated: CASSSTGIRSYEQYV.

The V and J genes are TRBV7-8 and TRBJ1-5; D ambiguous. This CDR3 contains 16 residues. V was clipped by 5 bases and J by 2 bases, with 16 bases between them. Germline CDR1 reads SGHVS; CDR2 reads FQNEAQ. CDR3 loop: CASSGRDGWGNQPQHF. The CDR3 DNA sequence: TGTGCCAGCAGCGGGAGGGATGGATGGGGCAATCAGCCCCAGCATTTT.

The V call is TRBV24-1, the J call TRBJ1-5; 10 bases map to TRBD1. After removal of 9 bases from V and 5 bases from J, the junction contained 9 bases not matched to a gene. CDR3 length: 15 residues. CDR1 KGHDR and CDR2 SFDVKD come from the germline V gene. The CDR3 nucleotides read TGTGCCACCCGAGGCGGGACAGGGGAAGATCAGCCCCAGCATTTT. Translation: CATRGGTGEDQPQHF.

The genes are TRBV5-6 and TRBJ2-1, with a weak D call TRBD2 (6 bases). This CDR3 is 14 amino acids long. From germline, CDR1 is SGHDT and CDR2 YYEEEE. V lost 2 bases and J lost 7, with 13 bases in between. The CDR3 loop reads CASSLRYRENEQFF. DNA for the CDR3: TGTGCCAGCAGCTTACGCTACCGGGAGAATGAGCAGTTCTTC.

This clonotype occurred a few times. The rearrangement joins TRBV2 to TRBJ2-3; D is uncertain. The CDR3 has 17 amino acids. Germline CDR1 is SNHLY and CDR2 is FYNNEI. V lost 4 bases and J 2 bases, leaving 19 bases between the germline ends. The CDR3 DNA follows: TGTGCCAGCAGTGCCCGCGCTTTAAGGCGGCACACAGATACGCAGTATTTT. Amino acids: CASSARALRRHTDTQYF. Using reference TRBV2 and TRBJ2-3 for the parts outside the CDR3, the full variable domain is EPEVTQTPSHQVTQMGQEVILRCVPISNHLYFYWYRQILGQKVEFLVSFYNNEISEKSEIFDDQFSVERPDGSNFTLKIRSTKLEDSAMYFCASSARALRRHTDTQYFGPGTRLTVL.

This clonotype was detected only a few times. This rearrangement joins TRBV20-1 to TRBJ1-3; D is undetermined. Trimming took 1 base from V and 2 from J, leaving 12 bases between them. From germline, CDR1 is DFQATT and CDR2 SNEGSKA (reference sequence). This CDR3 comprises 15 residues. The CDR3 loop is CSARGTSGPGNTIYF. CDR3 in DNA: TGCAGTGCTAGAGGGACCAGCGGCCCTGGAAACACCATATATTTT.

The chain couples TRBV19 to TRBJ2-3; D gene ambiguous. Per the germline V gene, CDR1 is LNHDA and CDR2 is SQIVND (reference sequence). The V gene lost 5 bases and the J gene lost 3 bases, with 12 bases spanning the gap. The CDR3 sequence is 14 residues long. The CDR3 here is CASSPARRTDTQYF. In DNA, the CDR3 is TGTGCCAGTAGTCCCGCGAGAAGGACAGATACGCAGTATTTT.

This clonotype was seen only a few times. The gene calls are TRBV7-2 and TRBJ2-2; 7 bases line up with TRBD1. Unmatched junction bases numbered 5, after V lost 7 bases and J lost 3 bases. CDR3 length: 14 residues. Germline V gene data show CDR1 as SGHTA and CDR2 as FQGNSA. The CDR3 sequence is CASTLDRHTGELFF. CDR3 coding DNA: TGTGCCAGCACATTGGACAGGCACACCGGGGAGCTGTTTTTT.

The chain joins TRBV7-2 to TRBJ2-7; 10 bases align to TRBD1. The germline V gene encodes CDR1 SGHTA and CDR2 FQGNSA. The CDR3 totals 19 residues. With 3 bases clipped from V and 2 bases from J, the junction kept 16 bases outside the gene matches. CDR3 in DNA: TGTGCCAGCAGCTTTACGGCCGTCCCGGGACAGGGGAGGACCTACGAGCAGTACTTC. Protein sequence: CASSFTAVPGQGRTYEQYF.

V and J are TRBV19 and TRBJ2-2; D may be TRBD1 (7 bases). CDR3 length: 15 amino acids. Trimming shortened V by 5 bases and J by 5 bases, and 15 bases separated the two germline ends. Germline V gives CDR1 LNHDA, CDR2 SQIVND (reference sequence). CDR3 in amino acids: CASSLPGGSTGELFF. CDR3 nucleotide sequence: TGTGCCAGTAGTCTCCCAGGGGGGAGTACCGGGGAGCTGTTTTTT.

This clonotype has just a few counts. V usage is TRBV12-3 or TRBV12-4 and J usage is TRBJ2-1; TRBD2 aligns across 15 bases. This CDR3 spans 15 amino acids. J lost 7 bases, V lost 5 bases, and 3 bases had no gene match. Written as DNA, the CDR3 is TGTGCCAGCAGTCCGGGGACTAGCGGGGGGAATGAGCAGTTCTTC. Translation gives CASSPGTSGGNEQFF.

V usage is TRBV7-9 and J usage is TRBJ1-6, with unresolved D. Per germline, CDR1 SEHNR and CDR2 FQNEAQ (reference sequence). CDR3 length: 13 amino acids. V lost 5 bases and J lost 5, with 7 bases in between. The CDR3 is CASSLTNNSPLHF. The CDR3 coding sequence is TGTGCCAGCAGCCTGACGAATAATTCACCCCTCCACTTT.